This T cell receptor (beta chain) is from a study of T cell repertoires in cytomegalovirus infection. At the level of the study: Both CMV infection and a matching HLA type were indicated by public TCR beta signatures.

Note on this clonotype: Its specificity is not known. Compared with germline, one end of the junction differs, possibly owing to a read error.

The CDR3 consists of 14 residues. The germline V gene has CDR1 SGHAT and CDR2 FQNNGV. A single record per CDR3 protein comes from TCRdb applying MiXCR to the reads. The sample consists of roughly 760,000 distinct CDR3 sequences, about 40% of them appearing once. Study-level results: The ex vivo response was dominated by HLA-C-restricted CMV-specific TCR beta clonotypes. CMV carriers with the relevant HLA were identified by cumulative public TCR beta family frequency.

Material: PBMCs. V and J are TRBV11-2 and TRBJ1-1; D remains unclear. This TCR came from a human donor in good health (CMV status not recorded). Some clones in this sample may be carry-over from other donors' samples. The CDR3 sequence: CASRFDGGNTEAFF. In DNA, the CDR3 is TGTGCAAGCAGATTTGACGGAGGTAACACTGAAGCTTTCTTT. The variable domain in full, with the rest retrieved from reference TRBV11-2 and TRBJ1-1, is EAGVAQSPRYKIIEKRQSVAFWCNPISGHATLYWYQQILGQGPKLLIQFQNNGVVDDSQLPKDRFSAERLKGVDSTLKIQPAKLEDSAVYLCASRFDGGNTEAFFGQGTRLTVV.